This T cell receptor (beta chain) emerged from a study of technical replicates of blood from several donors. Trimming stripped 0 bases from V and 2 bases from J, with 8 bases between. CDR3 size: 14 residues. Germline V lookup: CDR1 MGHRA, CDR2 YSYEKL. Produced via immunoSEQ multiplex PCR; TCRdb's table is partial and in-frame only. This sample has about 71,000 clones; roughly 92% occur once, and the top ten carry around 0.37%. This chain uses TRBV4-1 with TRBJ2-7, with D perhaps TRBD2 (5 bases). The material sequenced was T cells isolated from PBMCs. This clonotype was sampled from a human donor in good health. CDR3 nucleotide sequence: TGCGCCAGCAGCCAAGAAGAGGGTGCCTACGAGCAGTACTTC. As protein: CASSQEEGAYEQYF.